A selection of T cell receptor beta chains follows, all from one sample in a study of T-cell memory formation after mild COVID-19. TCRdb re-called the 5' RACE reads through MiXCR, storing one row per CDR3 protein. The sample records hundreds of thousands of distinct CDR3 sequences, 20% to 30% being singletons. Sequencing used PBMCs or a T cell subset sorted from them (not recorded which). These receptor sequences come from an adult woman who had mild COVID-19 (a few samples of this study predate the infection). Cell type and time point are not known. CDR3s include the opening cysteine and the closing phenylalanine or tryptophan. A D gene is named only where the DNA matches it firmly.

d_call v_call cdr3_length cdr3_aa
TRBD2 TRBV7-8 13 CASRLAGPYEQYF
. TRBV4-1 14 CASSPGAGREKLFF
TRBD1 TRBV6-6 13 CASSRGTGDGYTF
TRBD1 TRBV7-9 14 CASSLAGQVNGAFF
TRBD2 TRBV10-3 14 CAISDGGVYNEQFF
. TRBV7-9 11 CASSLGGGAFF
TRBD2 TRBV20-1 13 CSAREPSGLGQYF
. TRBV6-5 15 CASRVRGSMNTEAFF
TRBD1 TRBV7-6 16 CASSLQGQGAAGELFF
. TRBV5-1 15 CASSSGEMWQSEQYF
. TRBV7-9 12 CASSFTQDTQYF
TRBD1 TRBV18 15 CASSLLRDSPYEQYF
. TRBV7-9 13 CASSSDSHYEQYF
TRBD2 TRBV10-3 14 CAISPGLNPYEQYF
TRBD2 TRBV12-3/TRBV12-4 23 CASSLRAPLSGLAGGSNTGELFF
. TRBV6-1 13 CASSLDIWETQYF
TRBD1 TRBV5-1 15 CASSLWTGDGDTQYF
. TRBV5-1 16 CASSLVGSGGGNEQFF
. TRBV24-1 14 CATSDRLRVGELFF
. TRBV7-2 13 CASSSTLRNEQFF
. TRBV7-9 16 CASSLGPDHLENTIYF
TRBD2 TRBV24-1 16 CATSDPQREYYNEQFF
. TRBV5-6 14 CASSLVFNQETQYF
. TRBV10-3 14 CAISELGTLYGYTF
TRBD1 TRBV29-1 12 CSDRDRAYGYTF
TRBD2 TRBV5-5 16 CASSLVAGGRTGELFF
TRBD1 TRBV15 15 CATSSYTGVNTEAFF
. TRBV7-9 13 CASSLNIQGEAFF
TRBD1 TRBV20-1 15 CSAPHQTGGSYGYTF
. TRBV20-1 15 CSAISAQAVTDTQYF
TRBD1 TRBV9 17 CASSLTGTGKAKNIQYF
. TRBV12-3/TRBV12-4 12 CASSFRAQPQHF
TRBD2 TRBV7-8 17 CASSLRRLAGGQETQYF
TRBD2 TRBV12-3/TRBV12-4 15 CASSFSRGGLDTQYF
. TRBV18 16 CASSPRTSVNTDTQYF
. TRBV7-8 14 CASSFQGGRYEQYF
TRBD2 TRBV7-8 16 CASSLAETSAHNEQFF
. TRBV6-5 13 CASSYGIEGVPYF
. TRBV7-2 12 CALVAGQYGYTF
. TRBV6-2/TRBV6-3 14 CASEETGVNQPQHF
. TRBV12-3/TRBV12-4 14 CASSLFSGSHEQYF
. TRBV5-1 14 CASSLVLGENGYTF
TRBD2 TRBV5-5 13 CASARLAGETQYF
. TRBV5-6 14 CASSYDRSNYGYTF
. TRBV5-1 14 CASSLEWGSYEQYF
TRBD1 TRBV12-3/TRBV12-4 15 CASSPGTGWTGELFF
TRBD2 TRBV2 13 CASSGLAANEQFF
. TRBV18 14 CASSPRTVGETQYF
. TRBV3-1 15 CASSQGRVSYNEQFF
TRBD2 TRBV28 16 CASSPWTSGSAGELFF
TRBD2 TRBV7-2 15 CASSLAAGGPDEQFF
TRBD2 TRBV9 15 CASTRGGTGGYEQYF
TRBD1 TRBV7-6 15 CASSSSGTGVYEQYF
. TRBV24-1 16 CATSDPGQGNSYEQYF
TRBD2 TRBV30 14 CAWSQGGSSYEQYF
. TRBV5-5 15 CASSRTGSPSDTQYF
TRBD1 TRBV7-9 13 CASSEDRVAEAFF
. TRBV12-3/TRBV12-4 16 CASSLGWTDYTGELFF
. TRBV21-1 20 CASSGETRDRFPAEGTEAFF